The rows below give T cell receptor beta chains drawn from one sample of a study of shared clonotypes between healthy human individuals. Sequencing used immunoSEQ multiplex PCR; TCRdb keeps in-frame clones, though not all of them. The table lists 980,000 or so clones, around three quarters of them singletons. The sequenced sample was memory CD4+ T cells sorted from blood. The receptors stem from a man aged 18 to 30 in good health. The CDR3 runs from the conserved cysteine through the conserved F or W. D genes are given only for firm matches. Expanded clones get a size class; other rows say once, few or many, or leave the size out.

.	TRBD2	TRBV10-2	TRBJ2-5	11	CATTSAETQYF	TGCGCCACGACTAGCGCGGAGACCCAGTACTTC
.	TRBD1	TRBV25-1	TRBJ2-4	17	CASSAQGQGLAKNIQYF	TGTGCCAGCAGTGCCCAAGGACAGGGGCTAGCCAAAAACATTCAGTACTTC
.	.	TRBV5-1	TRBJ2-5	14	CASSPGNDQETQYF	TGCGCCAGCAGCCCCGGGAACGACCAAGAGACCCAGTACTTC
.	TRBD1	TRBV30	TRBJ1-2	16	CAWSSGETGGLYGYTF	TGTGCCTGGAGTAGTGGCGAGACAGGGGGCCTCTATGGCTACACCTTC
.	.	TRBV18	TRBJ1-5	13	CASSPTEDQPQHF	TGTGCCAGCTCACCAACGGAGGATCAGCCCCAGCATTTT
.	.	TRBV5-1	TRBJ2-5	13	CASSFGLQETQYF	TGCGCCAGCAGCTTCGGGCTTCAAGAGACCCAGTACTTC
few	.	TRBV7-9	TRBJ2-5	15	CASSPGAGSKETQYF	TGTGCCAGCAGCCCAGGCGCAGGGTCTAAAGAGACCCAGTACTTC
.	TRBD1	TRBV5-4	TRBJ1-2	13	CASSRGQNYGYTF	TGTGCCAGCAGCCGGGGACAGAACTATGGCTACACCTTC
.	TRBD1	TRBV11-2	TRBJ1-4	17	CASSFNPRGQSNEKLFF	TGTGCCAGCAGCTTTAACCCGAGGGGACAGTCAAATGAAAAACTGTTTTTT
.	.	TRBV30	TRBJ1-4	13	CAWSVRGDEKLFF	TGTGCCTGGAGTGTAAGGGGGGATGAAAAACTGTTTTTT
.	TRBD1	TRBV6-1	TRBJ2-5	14	CASSEATGKETQYF	TGTGCCAGCAGTGAAGCGACAGGGAAAGAGACCCAGTACTTC
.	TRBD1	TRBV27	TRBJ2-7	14	CASRGLGQGAEQYF	TGTGCCAGCAGGGGGTTGGGACAGGGTGCGGAGCAGTACTTC
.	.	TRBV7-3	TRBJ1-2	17	CASSPGGGGGGNYGYTF	TGTGCCAGCAGCCCTGGCGGCGGCGGCGGGGGAAACTATGGCTACACCTTC
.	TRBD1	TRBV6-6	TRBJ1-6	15	CASSWGQGDNSPLHF	TGTGCCAGCAGTTGGGGACAGGGGGATAATTCACCCCTCCACTTT
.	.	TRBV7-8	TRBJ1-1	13	CASSFRAGTEAFF	TGTGCCAGCAGCTTTAGGGCGGGGACTGAAGCTTTCTTT
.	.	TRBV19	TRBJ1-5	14	CASSTGQGNQPQHF	TGTGCCAGTAGTACCGGACAAGGCAATCAGCCCCAGCATTTT
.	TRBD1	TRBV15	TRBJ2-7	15	CATSREGGAPYEQYF	TGTGCCACCAGCAGAGAAGGGGGCGCGCCCTACGAGCAGTACTTC
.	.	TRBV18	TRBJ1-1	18	CASSLRAIPTQPNTEAFF	TGTGCCAGCTCACTAAGAGCTATACCCACTCAACCGAACACTGAAGCTTTCTTT
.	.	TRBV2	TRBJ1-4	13	CASRDSTNEKLFF	TGTGCCAGCCGCGACTCAACTAATGAAAAACTGTTTTTT
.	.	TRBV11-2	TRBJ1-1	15	CASSLEPGARTEAFF	TGTGCCAGCAGCTTAGAGCCAGGGGCCCGCACTGAAGCTTTCTTT
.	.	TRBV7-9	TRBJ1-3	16	CASSLAISFSGNTIYF	TGTGCCAGCAGCCTTGCCATATCTTTCTCTGGAAACACCATATATTTT
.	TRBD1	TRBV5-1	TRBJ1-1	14	CASSQGQVNTEAFF	TGCGCCAGCAGCCAGGGACAGGTGAACACTGAAGCTTTCTTT
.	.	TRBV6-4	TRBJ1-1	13	CASSSQGRSEAFF	TGTGCCAGCAGTTCCCAGGGACGATCTGAAGCTTTCTTT